This passage covers 5 T cell receptor beta chains from one sample sequenced in a study of blood T cell repertoires in COVID-19. Data came from immunoSEQ multiplex PCR; TCRdb stores just in-frame clones and leaves some out. This table holds 150,000 to 200,000 clones, around 85% found once. Sequenced: peripheral blood. These receptors came from a man in his 60s with COVID-19, enrolled during active disease.

V gene TRBV7-2 combines with J gene TRBJ1-3, with D possibly TRBD1 on 6 matching bases. CDR3 length: 14 amino acids. Germline values: CDR1 SGHTA, CDR2 FQGNSA. V was pared by 5 bases and J by 13 bases, with 21 bases between. The CDR3 reads CASSPAGGALTIYF. DNA for the CDR3: TGTGCCAGCAGCCCTGCTGGGGGGGCGCTTACGATATATTTT.

The V gene is TRBV7-3, the J gene TRBJ2-7; tentatively, D is TRBD2 (5 bases). V lost 5 bases and J 2 bases, leaving 13 bases between the germline ends. In germline, CDR1 is SGHTA, CDR2 FQGTGA. This CDR3 has 14 amino acids. The CDR3, as DNA: TGTGCCAGCAGCCCCTTCGGAGGAACCTACGAGCAGTACTTC. Encoded protein: CASSPFGGTYEQYF.

The chain carries TRBV3-1 (or the pseudogene TRBV3-2) and TRBJ2-1; D is ambiguous. Trimming cost V 1 base and J 9 bases, with 7 bases left between them. CDR1 LGHDT and CDR2 YNNKEL come from the germline V gene (reference sequence). The CDR3 has 12 residues. DNA of the CDR3: TGTGCCAGCAGCCAAGTCGCCGGTGAGCAGTTCTTC. Residues: CASSQVAGEQFF.

The chain links TRBV9 to TRBJ1-1; 10 bases match TRBD1. Germline assignment: CDR1 SGDLS and CDR2 YYNGEE. There are 16 residues in the CDR3. Trimming at V came to 3 bases and at J to 1 base, leaving 6 bases not matched to a gene. The CDR3 loop is CASSERQGAGNTEAFF. CDR3 coding DNA: TGTGCCAGCAGCGAGAGACAGGGGGCGGGGAACACTGAAGCTTTCTTT.

The V and J genes are TRBV19 and TRBJ2-7, with 9 bases that match TRBD1. V shed 5 bases and J 2 bases; nucleotides not matched to a gene: 10. The CDR3 is 16 amino acids. Germline V gives CDR1 LNHDA, CDR2 SQIVND (reference sequence). This CDR3 is CASSALAGTGPYEQYF. Written as DNA, the CDR3 is TGTGCCAGTAGTGCCCTCGCCGGGACAGGGCCCTACGAGCAGTACTTC.